A single sample gave rise to the 14 T cell receptor beta chains below, sequenced in a study of cytomegalovirus exposure and HLA in healthy donors. Clones were sequenced by immunoSEQ multiplex PCR, and TCRdb holds only the in-frame ones, with some missing. The repertoire holds around 160,000 clones, with 84% as singletons. Sequences were obtained from PBMCs. These receptors were obtained from a man aged 25 to 40 in good health and CMV-seropositive.

A few counts support this clone. This chain links TRBV5-1 with TRBJ2-6; maybe TRBD2 (6 bases). Germline values: CDR1 SGHRS, CDR2 YFSETQ. This CDR3 spans 17 amino acids. Trimming removed 5 bases from V and 0 bases from J, with 15 bases in between. The CDR3 reads CASSPGTDLSGANVLTF. In nucleotides, the CDR3 is TGCGCCAGCAGTCCCGGGACTGACCTCTCTGGGGCCAACGTCCTGACTTTC.

The chain employs TRBV5-1 and TRBJ2-3; D is perhaps TRBD1 (6 bases). Germline values: CDR1 SGHRS, CDR2 YFSETQ. Trimming left V 3 bases short and J 6 bases short, with 11 bases between. This CDR3 has 13 amino acids. CDR3 residues: CASSSGRGDTQYF. In DNA form, the CDR3 reads TGCGCCAGCAGCTCCGGCAGGGGCGATACGCAGTATTTT. Using reference TRBV5-1 and TRBJ2-3 for the parts outside the CDR3, the full variable domain is KAGVTQTPRYLIKTRGQQVTLSCSPISGHRSVSWYQQTPGQGLQFLFEYFSETQRNKGNFPGRFSGRQFSNSRSEMNVSTLELGDSALYLCASSSGRGDTQYFGPGTRLTVL.

The chain joins TRBV2 to TRBJ2-7; TRBD2 aligns across 10 bases. Germline V gene lookup returns CDR1 SNHLY and CDR2 FYNNEI. This CDR3 has 19 amino acids. V was pared by 4 bases and J by 1 base, with 16 bases of the junction left unmatched. The CDR3 DNA follows: TGTGCCAGCAGTGGGGTAGCGGGAGGAAAATCAAGTATGTCCTACGAGCAGTACTTC. Translation gives CASSGVAGGKSSMSYEQYF.

V is TRBV11-3 and J is TRBJ2-1; 9 nucleotides align to TRBD2. With V trimmed by 4 bases and J by 8 bases, 3 bases remained unmatched. The CDR3 sequence is 13 residues long. Germline V gene sequence: CDR1 SGHNT, CDR2 YENEEA. As DNA, the CDR3 is TGTGCCAGCAGCTCTTGGACTAGCGATGAGCAGTTCTTC. Its protein product is CASSSWTSDEQFF.

On this clone itself: Other DNA sequences in the sample encode the same CDR3. The chain has TRBV19 and TRBJ2-7; 8 nucleotides match TRBD2. Germline loops: CDR1 LNHDA, CDR2 SQIVND (reference sequence). With 1 base clipped from V and 4 bases from J, the junction kept 3 bases outside the gene matches. This CDR3 spans 14 amino acids. The CDR3 bases are TGTGCCAGTAGTATAGCGGGGGGGAGATACGAGCAGTACTTC. It yields the protein CASSIAGGRYEQYF.

The chain is built from TRBV6-6 and TRBJ2-2; 7 nucleotides line up with TRBD2. This CDR3 comprises 16 residues. From germline, CDR1 is MNHNY and CDR2 SVGAGI (reference sequence). With V trimmed by 6 bases and J by 6 bases, 13 bases remained unmatched. As DNA, the CDR3 is TGTGCCAGCAGCCTTCGGGGCGGGAGCTCAGCCGGGGAGCTGTTTTTT. Translating it yields CASSLRGGSSAGELFF.

The CDR3: CASSLLGGGAGDTQYF. DNA of the CDR3: TGTGCCAGCAGCTTATTGGGCGGGGGGGCCGGAGATACGCAGTATTTT. This chain joins TRBV7-2 and TRBJ2-3; TRBD2 aligns across 9 bases. With 2 bases clipped from V and 5 bases from J, the junction kept 8 bases outside the gene matches. The CDR3 covers 16 residues. Per germline, CDR1 SGHTA and CDR2 FQGNSA.

The rearrangement joins TRBV7-6 to TRBJ1-2; a weak D match, TRBD1 (6 bases). The CDR3 consists of 12 residues. The V end lost 6 bases, the J end lost 8 bases, and 13 bases lay between the germline ends. Germline CDR1 SGHVS, CDR2 FNYEAQ. The CDR3: CASSSQGSGYTF. DNA for the CDR3: TGTGCCAGCAGTTCTCAGGGGTCAGGCTACACCTTC.

This rearrangement joins TRBV18 to TRBJ1-4, with TRBD1 matching 7 bases. Germline CDR1 and CDR2: KGHSH and LQKENI. The CDR3 sequence is 15 residues long. With V trimmed by 6 bases and J by 3 bases, 7 bases remained unmatched. CDR3 in DNA: TGTGCCAGCTCCCTATGGGACAGTGCTAATGAAAAACTGTTTTTT. Its translation is CASSLWDSANEKLFF.

The rearrangement joins TRBV7-8 to TRBJ2-2; D is perhaps TRBD2 (5 bases). This CDR3 spans 15 amino acids. Germline-derived CDR1 and CDR2 are SGHVS and FQNEAQ. The V end lost 4 bases, the J end lost 2 bases, and 11 bases lay between the germline ends. CDR3 residues: CASSSRTGNTGELFF. Here the CDR3 DNA reads TGTGCCAGCAGCTCTCGGACTGGAAACACCGGGGAGCTGTTTTTT.

The V and J genes are TRBV6-1 and TRBJ1-5, with 7 bases matching TRBD1. Germline loops: CDR1 MNHNS, CDR2 SASEGT. The CDR3 is 16 amino acids. Trimming took 3 bases from V and 2 from J; bases not matched to a gene: 7. The CDR3 region is CASSDRQGFGNQPQHF. In nucleotides, the CDR3 is TGTGCCAGCAGTGACAGACAGGGTTTTGGCAATCAGCCCCAGCATTTT.

The V gene is TRBV19, the J gene TRBJ1-5; D is possibly TRBD1 (6 bases). From germline, CDR1 is LNHDA and CDR2 SQIVND (reference sequence). Trimming stripped 3 bases from V and 6 bases from J, with 15 bases between. The CDR3 totals 15 residues. For the CDR3, the DNA is TGTGCCAGTAGTATTGGGCGGGGGGCTGGTCAGCCCCAGCATTTT. It yields the protein CASSIGRGAGQPQHF.

In this sample, this clone turned up once. J is TRBJ2-6 and V is TRBV9; D is possibly TRBD1 (6 bases). The CDR3 consists of 19 residues. Trimming took 0 bases from V and 0 from J, leaving 16 bases between them. CDR1 and CDR2 from the germline V gene are SGDLS and YYNGEE. The DNA of the CDR3 is TGTGCCAGCAGCGTAGCTTTAGGGGGTCGGAGCTCTGGGGCCAACGTCCTGACTTTC. It specifies CASSVALGGRSSGANVLTF.

CDR3 region: CASSQPPGAYEQYF. The CDR3 nucleotides are TGCGCCAGCAGTCAACCTCCTGGAGCCTACGAGCAGTACTTC. The chain employs TRBV5-1 and TRBJ2-7; D not resolved. Germline loops: CDR1 SGHRS, CDR2 YFSETQ. V gave up 5 bases and J gave up 2 bases, with 14 bases separating them. This CDR3 spans 14 amino acids.